The sequence of this TCR beta chain was determined in a study of early T cells in non-severe SARS-CoV-2 infection (dated by TCRdb to about 2021). In terms of the full investigation: Because TCR sequencing was done on bulk RNA from unsorted whole blood, the alpha and beta chains could not be paired. General findings and caveats noted by the study authors: VDJdb matching was skewed toward anti-spike CD8 responses, so virus-specific expansions were likely underestimated and private and CD4 specificities were missed.

This clonotype was recorded a few times. The antigen it binds to is not known. It has no much larger one-base neighbor in the sample; base qualities were not kept. This was a case-control study nested in a cohort of healthcare workers in London, UK, who had nasopharyngeal swab PCR tests and blood samples taken every week. Healthcare workers were enrolled in the week of the UK lockdown, from 23 to 31 March 2020, and were followed every week for up to roughly 15 weeks. Library preparation was by 5' RACE. Sequencer: NextSeq 500. Unique molecular identifiers were attached to individual cDNA molecules in the TCR library protocol so that sequencing error and PCR bias could be corrected. Sequencing covered both TCR alpha and beta chains, and within each sample the abundances of alpha and beta sequences were tightly co-correlated. The original methods were these. Decombinator V4 was used to perform V gene, J gene and CDR3 annotation of TCR sequences. Expanded TCRs were defined as changing significantly between any two time points under a Poisson model with p below 0.0001. TCR abundances were normalised to the total number of TCRs sequenced per sample and were expressed as counts per million. TRAV1-2 paired with TRAJ12, TRAJ20 or TRAJ33 defined MAIT TCRs, while TRAV10 paired with TRAJ18 defined iNKT TCRs. A search of VDJdb, accessed on 1 November 2021, was run for TCRs annotated to CMV, EBV and SARS-CoV-2, with TCRs annotated for multiple antigens excluded. TCRdb handled the public reads itself, with Q25 trimming in fastp and clone calling in MiXCR, and kept productive beta chains. All rows with the same CDR3 protein become a single entry with the most common DNA and genes. TCRdb's processing, not the authors' own work, is the source of the V and J calls. This sample lists about 29,000 distinct CDR3 sequences; roughly 5% were detected once. The ten largest clones add up to 6.3% of the sample.

Based on the germline V gene, the CDR1 and CDR2 sequences are SGHVS and FQNEAQ. Spanning cysteine to phenylalanine, the CDR3 consists of 16 amino acids. The sequence is cut down to CDR3 DNA, 48 bases in frame from base 1. Cut back by 3 bases and 8 bases, the V and J ends lie 19 bases apart. The sequencing input was whole blood. The TCR was taken from an adult who was a healthcare worker with PCR-confirmed SARS-CoV-2 infection or an uninfected control (not recorded which). Here the chain combines TRBV7-8 and TRBJ1-4; TRBD1 is a weak D gene call, 6 bases matching. The CDR3 loop reads CASSFRTTGNGEKLFF. DNA sequence: TGTGCCAGCAGCTTCCGAACAACAGGGAATGGAGAAAAACTGTTTTTT.